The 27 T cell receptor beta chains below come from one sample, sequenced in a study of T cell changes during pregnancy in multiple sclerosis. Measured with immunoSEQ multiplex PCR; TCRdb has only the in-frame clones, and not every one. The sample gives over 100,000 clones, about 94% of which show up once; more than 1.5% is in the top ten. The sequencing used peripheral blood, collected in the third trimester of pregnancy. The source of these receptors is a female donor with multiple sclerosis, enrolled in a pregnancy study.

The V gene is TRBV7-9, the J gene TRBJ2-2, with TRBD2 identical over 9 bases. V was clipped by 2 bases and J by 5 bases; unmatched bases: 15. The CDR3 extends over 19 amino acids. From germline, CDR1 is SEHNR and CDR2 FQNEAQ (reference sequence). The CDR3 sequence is CASSLRGSVAGGPTGELFF. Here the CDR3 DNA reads TGTGCCAGCAGCTTAAGAGGCTCCGTGGCGGGAGGGCCGACCGGGGAGCTGTTTTTT.

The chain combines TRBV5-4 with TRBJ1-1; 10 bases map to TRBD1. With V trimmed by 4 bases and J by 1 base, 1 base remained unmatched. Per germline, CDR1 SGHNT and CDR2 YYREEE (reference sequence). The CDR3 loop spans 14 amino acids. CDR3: CASSRDRGNTEAFF. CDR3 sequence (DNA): TGTGCCAGCAGCCGGGACAGGGGGAACACTGAAGCTTTCTTT.

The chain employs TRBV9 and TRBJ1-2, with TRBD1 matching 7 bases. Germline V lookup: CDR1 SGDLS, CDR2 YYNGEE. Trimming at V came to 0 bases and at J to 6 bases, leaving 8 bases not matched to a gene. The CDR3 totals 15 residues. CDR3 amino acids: CASSVEAGGGHGYTF. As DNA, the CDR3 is TGTGCCAGCAGCGTAGAGGCAGGGGGTGGGCATGGCTACACCTTC.

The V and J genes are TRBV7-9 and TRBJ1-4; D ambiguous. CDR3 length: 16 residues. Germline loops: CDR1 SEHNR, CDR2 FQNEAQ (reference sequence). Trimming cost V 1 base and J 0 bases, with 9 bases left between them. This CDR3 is CASSLVTDATNEKLFF. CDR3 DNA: TGTGCCAGCAGCTTAGTTACAGACGCAACTAATGAAAAACTGTTTTTT.

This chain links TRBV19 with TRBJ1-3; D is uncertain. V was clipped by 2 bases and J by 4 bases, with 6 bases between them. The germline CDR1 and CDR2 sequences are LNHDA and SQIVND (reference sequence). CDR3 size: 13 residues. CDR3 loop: CASSILSGNTIYF. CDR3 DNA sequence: TGTGCCAGTAGTATATTAAGCGGAAACACCATATATTTT.

This chain's CDR3 is CASRPQGAGELFF. CDR3 nucleotide sequence: TGTGCCAGCAGACCGCAGGGGGCCGGGGAGCTGTTTTTT. V is TRBV6-4 and J is TRBJ2-2; 7 positions agree with TRBD1. CDR3 length: 13 amino acids. In germline, CDR1 is MRHNA, CDR2 SNTAGT. With 6 bases clipped from V and 6 bases from J, the junction kept 4 bases outside the gene matches.

The CDR3: CASSESPLRDGYTF. The CDR3 DNA sequence: TGTGCCAGCAGTGAATCTCCGCTTCGGGATGGCTACACCTTC. The chain employs TRBV25-1 and TRBJ1-2; D not resolved. The V end lost 1 base, the J end lost 6 bases, and 12 bases lay between the germline ends. The CDR3 totals 14 residues. The germline V gene encodes CDR1 MGHDK and CDR2 SYGVNS.

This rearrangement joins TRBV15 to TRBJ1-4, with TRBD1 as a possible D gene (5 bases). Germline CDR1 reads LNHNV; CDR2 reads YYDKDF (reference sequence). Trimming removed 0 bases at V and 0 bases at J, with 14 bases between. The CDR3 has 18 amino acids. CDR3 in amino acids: CATSRDRVLGATNEKLFF. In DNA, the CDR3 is TGTGCCACCAGCAGAGACAGGGTTTTGGGTGCAACTAATGAAAAACTGTTTTTT.

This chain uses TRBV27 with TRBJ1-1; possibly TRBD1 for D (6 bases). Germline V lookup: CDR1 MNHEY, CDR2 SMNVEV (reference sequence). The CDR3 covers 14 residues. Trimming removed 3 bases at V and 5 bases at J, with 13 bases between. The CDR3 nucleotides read TGTGCCAGCAGTTTCGGTCCTAGGGGGACTGAAGCTTTCTTT. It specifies CASSFGPRGTEAFF.

The CDR3 sequence: CASSLPAPQTEGEKLFF. In nucleotides, the CDR3 is TGTGCCAGCAGTTTACCCGCGCCTCAGACGGAGGGAGAAAAACTGTTTTTT. The chain couples TRBV28 to TRBJ1-4; D is uncertain. Per the germline V gene, CDR1 is MDHEN and CDR2 is SYDVKM. The CDR3 covers 17 residues. The V end lost 2 bases, the J end lost 8 bases, and 21 bases lay between the germline ends.

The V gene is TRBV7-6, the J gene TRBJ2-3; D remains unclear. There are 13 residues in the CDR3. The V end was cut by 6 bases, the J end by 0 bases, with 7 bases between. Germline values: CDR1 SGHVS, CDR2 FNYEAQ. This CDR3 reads CASSPPSTDTQYF. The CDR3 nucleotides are TGTGCCAGCAGTCCTCCTAGCACAGATACGCAGTATTTT.

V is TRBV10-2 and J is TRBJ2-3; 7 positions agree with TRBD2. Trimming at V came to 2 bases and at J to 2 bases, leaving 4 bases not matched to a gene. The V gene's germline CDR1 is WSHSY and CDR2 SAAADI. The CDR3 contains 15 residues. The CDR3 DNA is TGCGCCAGCAGTGAGAGCGGGATGTACACAGATACGCAGTATTTT. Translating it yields CASSESGMYTDTQYF.

The CDR3 DNA follows: TGCGCCAGCAGCCCCCGAGGGCAGACGGAAGCTTTCTTT. Amino acid sequence: CASSPRGQTEAFF. The genes are TRBV10-1 and TRBJ1-1; D is ambiguous. V was clipped by 6 bases and J by 8 bases, with 16 bases between them. Per germline, CDR1 WNHNN and CDR2 SYGVQD (reference sequence). This CDR3 is 13 amino acids long.

The CDR3 here is CASSLGAAIPYEQYF. The CDR3 DNA sequence: TGTGCCAGCAGTTTAGGGGCAGCGATACCCTACGAGCAGTACTTC. This chain links TRBV27 with TRBJ2-7, with D possibly being TRBD1 (5 bases). Germline V CDR1 and CDR2: MNHEY, SMNVEV (reference sequence). Trimming took 2 bases from V and 2 from J, leaving 13 bases between them. The CDR3 totals 15 residues.

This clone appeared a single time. CDR3 loop: CASSRTGDNSPLHF. The CDR3 DNA reads as TGTGCCAGTAGTAGGACAGGGGATAATTCACCCCTCCACTTT. V gene TRBV19 combines with J gene TRBJ1-6; the match to TRBD1 covers 9 bases. The CDR3 runs to 14 residues. The J segment lost 5 bases and the V segment lost 4 bases, leaving 0 bases of the junction unmatched. Germline lookup yields CDR1 LNHDA and CDR2 SQIVND (reference sequence).

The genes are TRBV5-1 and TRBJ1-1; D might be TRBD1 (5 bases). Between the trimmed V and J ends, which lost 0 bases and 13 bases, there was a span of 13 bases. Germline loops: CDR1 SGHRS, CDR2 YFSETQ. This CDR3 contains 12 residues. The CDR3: CASSLDEGRGFF. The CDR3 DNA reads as TGCGCCAGCAGCTTGGATGAAGGGAGGGGTTTCTTT.

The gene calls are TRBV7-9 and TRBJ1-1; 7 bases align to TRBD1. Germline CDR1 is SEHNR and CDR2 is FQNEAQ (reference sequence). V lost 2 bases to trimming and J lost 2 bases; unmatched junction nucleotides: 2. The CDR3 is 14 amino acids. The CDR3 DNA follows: TGTGCCAGCAGCTTAAGGGACAGTAACACTGAAGCTTTCTTT. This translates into CASSLRDSNTEAFF.

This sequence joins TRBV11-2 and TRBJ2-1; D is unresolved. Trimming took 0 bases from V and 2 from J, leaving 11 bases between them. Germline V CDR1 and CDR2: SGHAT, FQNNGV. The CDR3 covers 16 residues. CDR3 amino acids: CASSLDRGTAYNEQFF. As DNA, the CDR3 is TGTGCCAGCAGCTTAGATCGTGGTACGGCCTACAATGAGCAGTTCTTC.

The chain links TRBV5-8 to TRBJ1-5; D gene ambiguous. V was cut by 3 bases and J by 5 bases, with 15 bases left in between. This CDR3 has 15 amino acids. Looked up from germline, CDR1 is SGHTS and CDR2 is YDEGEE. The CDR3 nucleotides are TGTGCCAGCAGCTCCGGTTGGAGGGTTGATCAGCCCCAGCATTTT. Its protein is CASSSGWRVDQPQHF.

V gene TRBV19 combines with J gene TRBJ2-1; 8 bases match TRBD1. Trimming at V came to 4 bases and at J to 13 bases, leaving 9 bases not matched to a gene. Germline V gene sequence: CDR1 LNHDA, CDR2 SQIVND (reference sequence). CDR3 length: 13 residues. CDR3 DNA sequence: TGTGCCAGTAGTAGTACAGGGGGGTCCCAACAGTTCTTC. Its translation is CASSSTGGSQQFF.

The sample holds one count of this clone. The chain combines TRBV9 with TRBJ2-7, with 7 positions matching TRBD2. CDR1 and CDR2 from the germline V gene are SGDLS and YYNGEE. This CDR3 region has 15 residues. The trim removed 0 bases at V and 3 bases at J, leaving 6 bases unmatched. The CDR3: CASSVDASGVYEQYF. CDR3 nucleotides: TGTGCCAGCAGCGTAGACGCTAGCGGAGTCTACGAGCAGTACTTC.

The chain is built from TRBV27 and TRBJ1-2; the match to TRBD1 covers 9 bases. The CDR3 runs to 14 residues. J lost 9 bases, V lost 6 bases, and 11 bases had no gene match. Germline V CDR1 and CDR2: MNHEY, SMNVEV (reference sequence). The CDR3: CASRWDREVGSYTF. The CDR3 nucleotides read TGTGCCAGCAGGTGGGACAGGGAGGTCGGAAGCTACACCTTC.

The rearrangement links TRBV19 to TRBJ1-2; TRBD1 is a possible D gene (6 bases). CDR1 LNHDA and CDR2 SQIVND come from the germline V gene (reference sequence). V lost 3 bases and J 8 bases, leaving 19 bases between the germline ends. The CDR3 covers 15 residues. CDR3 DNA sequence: TGTGCCAGTAGTATGCGGACAGCATTATCGACGGGCTACACCTTC. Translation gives CASSMRTALSTGYTF.

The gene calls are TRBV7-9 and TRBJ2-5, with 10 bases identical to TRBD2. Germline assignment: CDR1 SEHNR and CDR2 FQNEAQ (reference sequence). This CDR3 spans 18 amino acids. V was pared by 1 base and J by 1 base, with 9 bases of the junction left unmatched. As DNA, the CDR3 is TGTGCCAGCAGCTTAGACAGGGCTAGCGGGGGATTCCAAGAGACCCAGTACTTC. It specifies CASSLDRASGGFQETQYF.

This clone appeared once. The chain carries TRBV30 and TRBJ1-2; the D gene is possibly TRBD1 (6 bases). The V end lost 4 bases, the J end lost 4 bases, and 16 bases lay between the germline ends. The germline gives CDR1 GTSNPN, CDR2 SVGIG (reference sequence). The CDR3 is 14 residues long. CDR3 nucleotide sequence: TGTGCCTGGAATCGAGCAGGGGTGGGCTATGGCTACACCTTC. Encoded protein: CAWNRAGVGYGYTF.

This CDR3 is CAWSKRSYEQYF. CDR3 in DNA: TGTGCCTGGAGTAAACGGTCCTACGAGCAGTACTTC. The chain joins TRBV30 to TRBJ2-7; D unclear. The germline CDR1 and CDR2 sequences are GTSNPN and SVGIG (reference sequence). The V end lost 2 bases, the J end lost 1 base, and 6 bases lay between the germline ends. This CDR3 is 12 amino acids long.

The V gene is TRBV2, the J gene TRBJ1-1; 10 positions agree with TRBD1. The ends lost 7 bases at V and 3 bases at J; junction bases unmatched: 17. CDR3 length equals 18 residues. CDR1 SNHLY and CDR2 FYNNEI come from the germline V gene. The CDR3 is CASNKPIAGTGVHTEAFF. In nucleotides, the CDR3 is TGTGCCAGCAACAAACCAATCGCCGGGACAGGGGTCCACACTGAAGCTTTCTTT.